The next 11 T cell receptor beta chains were all read from a single sample in a study of cytomegalovirus exposure and HLA in healthy donors. Researchers ran the PCR with 60 Vbeta and 13 Jbeta primers. Sequenced by immunoSEQ multiplex PCR; TCRdb stores in-frame clones only, minus some. Of 100,000 to 150,000 clones listed, 80% to 85% are singletons. Sequencing was done on a sample of PBMCs. These receptors were obtained from a man between 18 and 35 years old in good health and CMV-seronegative.

The genes are TRBV6-1 and TRBJ1-5, with 7 positions matching TRBD1. This CDR3 has 15 residues. The junction had 9 bases not matched to a gene; V was cut back by 3 bases and J by 7 bases. CDR1 and CDR2 (germline): MNHNS, SASEGT. The CDR3 coding sequence is TGTGCCAGCAGTGAGACAACGGACAGGTCACAGCCCCAGCATTTT. This gives the protein CASSETTDRSQPQHF.

This clone was detected only once. The CDR3 sequence is CASSDGQGGTEAFF. The CDR3 DNA reads as TGTGCCAGTAGTGACGGACAGGGGGGCACTGAAGCTTTCTTT. This chain uses TRBV19 with TRBJ1-1; 10 bases align to TRBD1. The CDR3 runs to 14 residues. CDR1 and CDR2 (germline): LNHDA, SQIVND (reference sequence). With V trimmed by 5 bases and J by 4 bases, 4 bases remained unmatched.

The CDR3 nucleotides are TGTGCCAGCAGCCCTGAAACGGTCGACTACGAGCAGTACTTC. Its translation: CASSPETVDYEQYF. J is TRBJ2-7 and V is TRBV7-2; D is ambiguous. Trimming pared 5 bases from V and 3 bases from J, leaving 14 bases between. Germline V gene lookup returns CDR1 SGHTA and CDR2 FQGNSA. The CDR3 has 14 amino acids.

This clone was counted a single time. V gene TRBV27 combines with J gene TRBJ1-2; 11 bases are a match to TRBD1. V shed 7 bases and J 6 bases; nucleotides not matched to a gene: 16. Germline V gives CDR1 MNHEY, CDR2 SMNVEV (reference sequence). The CDR3 is made up of 17 amino acids. In DNA, the CDR3 is TGTGCCAGCACCTCTTCAAAATGGGACAGGGGGATAGATGGCTACACCTTC. Translated, it gives CASTSSKWDRGIDGYTF.

This rearrangement joins TRBV2 to TRBJ1-2, with D perhaps matching TRBD1 (6 bases). Germline V gene data show CDR1 as SNHLY and CDR2 as FYNNEI. Trimming took off 6 bases at V and 1 base at J, with 15 bases between the two ends. This CDR3 comprises 15 residues. The CDR3 region is CASRGGGVLNYGYTF. The CDR3 coding sequence is TGTGCCAGCAGAGGAGGGGGGGTCCTTAACTATGGCTACACCTTC.

This chain connects TRBV5-6 to TRBJ2-4, with 9 nucleotides matching TRBD1. Trimming removed 4 bases from V and 7 bases from J; junction bases left unmatched: 3. CDR3 length equals 13 residues. Germline V CDR1 and CDR2: SGHDT, YYEEEE. CDR3: CASSPGTGNIQYF. The CDR3 coding sequence is TGTGCCAGCAGCCCGGGGACAGGGAACATTCAGTACTTC.

This clone was seen only a few times. The chain carries TRBV5-6 and TRBJ2-6, with 8 bases aligning to TRBD1. Germline V gene lookup returns CDR1 SGHDT and CDR2 YYEEEE. The CDR3 extends over 18 amino acids. V dropped 4 bases and J dropped 0; count of bases not matched to a gene: 9. Here the CDR3 DNA reads TGTGCCAGCAGCACCCGGACAGGGTCCTTCTCTGGGGCCAACGTCCTGACTTTC. Amino acid sequence: CASSTRTGSFSGANVLTF.

The V and J genes are TRBV28 and TRBJ1-1, with D possibly being TRBD1 (5 bases). Trimming removed 0 bases at V and 4 bases at J, with 9 bases between. The CDR3 has 14 residues. Germline V gene lookup returns CDR1 MDHEN and CDR2 SYDVKM. CDR3 protein: CASSLWGQSTEAFF. The DNA of the CDR3 is TGTGCCAGCAGTTTATGGGGGCAGAGCACTGAAGCTTTCTTT.

The J gene is TRBJ2-7, the V gene TRBV19, with D possibly matching TRBD1 (6 bases). The CDR3 sequence is 13 residues long. The V end was cut by 10 bases, the J end by 4 bases, with 17 bases between. From germline, CDR1 is LNHDA and CDR2 SQIVND (reference sequence). The CDR3 region is CATKDSASYEQYF. The CDR3 region has the DNA TGTGCCACCAAGGACAGCGCTTCTTACGAGCAGTACTTC. The entire variable domain, with the rest obtained from reference TRBV19 and TRBJ2-7, is as follows: DGGITQSPKYLFRKEGQNVTLSCEQNLNHDAMYWYRQDPGQGLRLIYYSQIVNDFQKGDIAEGYSVSREKKESFPLTVTSAQKNPTAFYLCATKDSASYEQYFGPGTRLTVT.

The V gene is TRBV28, the J gene TRBJ2-5; possibly TRBD1 for D (6 bases). V was cut by 8 bases and J by 1 base, with 26 bases left in between. CDR3 length equals 18 residues. Germline CDR1 reads MDHEN; CDR2 reads SYDVKM. For the CDR3, the DNA is TGTGCCAGCGGCCTCCCCGGTTGGGGGCGTTTTATCCAAGAGACCCAGTACTTC. This sequence encodes CASGLPGWGRFIQETQYF.

This clone came up once. This chain connects TRBV11-2 to TRBJ1-5; D is possibly TRBD1 (5 bases). From germline, CDR1 is SGHAT and CDR2 FQNNGV. V shed 3 bases and J shed 7 bases, with 16 bases lying between them. This CDR3 spans 15 amino acids. The CDR3 loop is CASSFSDSPRQPQHF. CDR3 DNA: TGTGCCAGCAGCTTTAGTGACAGCCCGAGGCAGCCCCAGCATTTT.